The 15 T cell receptor beta chains below were found in one sample sequenced in a study of T cell repertoires in aging, cancer and after chemotherapy. The template was genomic DNA from peripheral blood, not RNA. TRB rearrangements spanning V, D and J were amplified using mixed TRB-A/B primers. TCRdb fed the multiplex PCR reads into MiXCR, producing one record per CDR3 protein. The sample includes 8,500 to 10,000 distinct CDR3 sequences, roughly 33% seen only once; the top ten take approximately 14%. Sequenced sample: blood. These receptors all stem from a human donor in good health. The donor label of this sample is uncertain.

As concerns this clonotype: An end of the junction differs from the germline gene, which may be a read error. This chain uses TRBV11-2 with TRBJ1-2; the D is unclear. Germline V gives CDR1 SGHAT, CDR2 FQNNGV. CDR3 size: 15 residues. CDR3 protein: CAISLDPSVRYGYTF. CDR3 coding DNA: TGTGCCATCAGCTTAGACCCGTCAGTTCGCTATGGCTACACCTTC.

Points on this clonotype: Germline and junction disagree at one end, which may indicate a read error. The chain links TRBV5-1 to TRBJ2-1; no clear D. CDR1 is SGHRS and CDR2 is YFSETQ in the germline V gene. This CDR3 comprises 15 residues. The CDR3 sequence: CASSTGRSSYNEQFF. Written as DNA, the CDR3 is TGTGCCAGCAGCACTGGACGGAGCTCCTACAATGAGCAGTTCTTC.

Note on this clonotype: Since a much larger clone is just one base distant, this may be a read error. The chain uses TRBV29-1 and TRBJ2-5; 7 nucleotides match TRBD2. The CDR3 length is 12 residues. J was trimmed by 7 bases and V by 6 bases; bases with no gene match: 8. Germline assignment: CDR1 SQVTM and CDR2 ANQGSEA. In DNA form, the CDR3 reads TGCAGCGTCAACGGGGGGTCGGGGACCCAGTACTTC. Protein sequence: CSVNGGSGTQYF.

This sequence joins TRBV9 and TRBJ2-5, with 11 bases lining up with TRBD1. Germline V CDR1 and CDR2: SGDLS, YYNGEE. V lost 4 bases, J lost 5 bases, and 7 bases stayed unmatched. The length of the CDR3 is 15 residues. CDR3: CASSPRTGGVETQYF. CDR3 DNA: TGTGCCAGCAGCCCCCGGACAGGGGGCGTGGAGACCCAGTACTTC.

This chain uses TRBV6-6 with TRBJ2-7; D is perhaps TRBD2 (8 bases). The germline V gene has CDR1 MNHNY and CDR2 SVGAGI (reference sequence). The germline V and J ends were trimmed by 6 bases and 9 bases, with 21 bases remaining between them. The CDR3 consists of 14 residues. In nucleotides, the CDR3 is TGTGCCAGCAGCCCTAGCGGGCCAGGGGGTATGCAGTACTTC. Protein: CASSPSGPGGMQYF.

This clonotype appeared a single time. The CDR3 region has the DNA TGCAGTGCTTACGACAGGGGCCAAGCTCATGAAGCTTTCTTT. Translated, it gives CSAYDRGQAHEAFF. The rearrangement uses TRBV20-1 and TRBJ1-1, with 8 bases matching TRBD1. The CDR3 sequence is 14 residues long. The germline V gene encodes CDR1 DFQATT and CDR2 SNEGSKA (reference sequence). The junction had 12 bases not matched to a gene; V was cut back by 5 bases and J by 7 bases.

This clonotype was detected a few times. CDR3 bases: TGTGCCACCTCACTGAGGGCGCTTAACACCGGGGAGCTGTTTTTT. Residues: CATSLRALNTGELFF. This chain connects TRBV10-3 to TRBJ2-2; perhaps TRBD2 as D (5 bases). V gave up 10 bases and J gave up 2 bases, with 17 bases separating them. Germline-derived CDR1 and CDR2 are ENHRY and SYGVKD. This CDR3 has 15 residues.

This clonotype has a handful of counts. This sequence joins TRBV6-2 or TRBV6-3 and TRBJ2-5; D is perhaps TRBD2 (6 bases). Trimming shortened V by 11 bases and J by 3 bases, and 22 bases separated the two germline ends. The CDR3 runs to 15 residues. Per germline, CDR1 MNHEY and CDR2 SVGEGT. The CDR3 sequence is CAGRRGGSVEETQYF. For the CDR3, the DNA is TGTGCCGGGCGCCGGGGAGGAAGCGTAGAAGAGACCCAGTACTTC.

The chain recombines TRBV30 with TRBJ2-3, with 7 bases matching TRBD1. Germline V lookup: CDR1 GTSNPN, CDR2 SVGIG (reference sequence). Losses at the gene ends were 2 bases for V and 10 bases for J; bases not matched to a gene: 6. This CDR3 is 12 amino acids long. The CDR3 sequence is CAWSSRQGSQYF. As DNA, the CDR3 is TGTGCCTGGAGTTCCCGACAGGGCTCGCAGTATTTT.

This clonotype was seen a handful of times. The CDR3: CASSYLGGVRSPLHF. The CDR3 DNA reads TGTGCCAGCAGTTACTTAGGGGGGGTAAGGTCACCCCTCCACTTT. The chain uses TRBV6-5 and TRBJ1-6; the D gene is possibly TRBD1 (6 bases). The germline gives CDR1 MNHEY, CDR2 SVGAGI. The CDR3 has 15 residues. The V and J ends lost 1 base and 10 bases respectively, with 14 bases between them.

The chain recombines TRBV11-1 with TRBJ1-3; 8 bases align to TRBD1. CDR3 length: 16 amino acids. CDR1 and CDR2 (germline): SGHAT, FQDESV (reference sequence). V was clipped by 5 bases and J by 2 bases; unmatched bases: 8. The CDR3 is CASSPGQGRPGNTIYF. As DNA, the CDR3 is TGTGCCAGCAGCCCTGGACAGGGAAGACCTGGAAACACCATATATTTT.

This clonotype was counted a single time. The rearrangement links TRBV27 to TRBJ1-1, with D unresolved. With 5 bases removed from V and 2 bases from J, the gap between germline ends came to 15 bases. There are 15 residues in the CDR3. CDR1 and CDR2 (germline): MNHEY, SMNVEV (reference sequence). This chain's CDR3 is CASSLGEGRNTEAFF. For the CDR3, the DNA is TGTGCCAGCAGTCTCGGGGAGGGTAGAAACACTGAAGCTTTCTTT.

This clonotype came up a few times. The chain links TRBV18 to TRBJ2-3; tentative D call: TRBD1 (6 bases). The CDR3 is made up of 14 amino acids. The germline V and J ends were trimmed by 6 bases and 2 bases, with 12 bases remaining between them. Germline assignment: CDR1 KGHSH and CDR2 LQKENI. The CDR3: CASSTTGYTDTQYF. CDR3 DNA sequence: TGTGCCAGCTCCACGACAGGATACACAGATACGCAGTATTTT.

This clonotype appeared a single time. The V and J genes are TRBV7-9 and TRBJ2-7; tentatively, D is TRBD1 (5 bases). The germline gives CDR1 SEHNR, CDR2 FQNEAQ (reference sequence). This CDR3 spans 13 amino acids. Trimming cost V 5 bases and J 8 bases, with 16 bases left between them. The CDR3 loop reads CASSLRGRTQQYF. CDR3 coding DNA: TGTGCCAGCAGCCTTAGAGGCAGGACACAGCAGTACTTC.

This chain links TRBV20-1 with TRBJ1-2; a possible D gene is TRBD1 (5 bases). V lost 2 bases to trimming and J lost 1 base, with 14 bases between them. This CDR3 contains 15 residues. In germline, CDR1 is DFQATT, CDR2 SNEGSKA (reference sequence). DNA for the CDR3: TGCAGTGCTAGAAAAGTCGGGGGGTATAACTATGGCTACACCTTC. This codes for CSARKVGGYNYGYTF.